This T cell receptor beta chain was captured in a study of blood T cell repertoires in COVID-19. V gave up 5 bases and J gave up 6 bases, with 19 bases separating them. The CDR3 extends over 16 amino acids. Germline lookup yields CDR1 SGHVS and CDR2 FNYEAQ. Authors' processing steps: The assay estimated nucleated cells by amplifying reference gene primers. Libraries were prepared by immunoSEQ multiplex PCR; TCRdb keeps only in-frame clonotypes and omits some of them. D and trimming were read from the DNA, whereas the V and J calls and clone size are those reported in that table. The sample comprises over 350,000 clones, approximately 90% of which are singletons, and 1.2% rests with the top ten.

The clonotype originates from a woman between 18 and 29 years old who had recovered from COVID-19. The material sequenced was PBMCs or T cells enriched from blood (not recorded which). V gene TRBV7-6 combines with J gene TRBJ2-2, with D perhaps TRBD1 (5 bases). CDR3 loop: CASSIPDSLRAGELFF. CDR3 nucleotide sequence: TGTGCCAGCAGCATCCCTGACAGTTTGAGAGCCGGGGAGCTGTTTTTT.